This T cell receptor beta chain appears in the sequencing data of a study of T cell repertoires in cytomegalovirus infection. The wider study: Public TCR beta signatures marked donors with CMV infection and the matching HLA. Points from the study as a whole: The ex vivo response showed dominance by HLA-C-restricted CMV-specific TCR beta clonotypes.

This clonotype came up a few times. Antigen specificity is unknown. Germline V CDR1 and CDR2: MNHEY, SMNVEV (reference sequence). The ends were cut back, 5 bases at V and 3 bases at J, with 8 bases in the middle. This CDR3 region has 13 residues. TCRdb re-called the reads through MiXCR, storing one row per CDR3 protein. The table lists roughly 990,000 distinct CDR3 sequences, roughly 30% of them singletons. The sample consisted of cultured CD8+ T cells from PBMCs, taken from culture after CMV antigen stimulation. The TCR comes from a human donor in good health (CMV status not recorded). Some clones in this sample may be carry-over from other donors' samples. The chain has TRBV27 and TRBJ1-5, with D tentatively TRBD1 (5 bases). CDR3 sequence (DNA): TGTGCCAGCAGTGGGGGGACCAATCAGCCCCAGCATTTT. Protein product: CASSGGTNQPQHF.